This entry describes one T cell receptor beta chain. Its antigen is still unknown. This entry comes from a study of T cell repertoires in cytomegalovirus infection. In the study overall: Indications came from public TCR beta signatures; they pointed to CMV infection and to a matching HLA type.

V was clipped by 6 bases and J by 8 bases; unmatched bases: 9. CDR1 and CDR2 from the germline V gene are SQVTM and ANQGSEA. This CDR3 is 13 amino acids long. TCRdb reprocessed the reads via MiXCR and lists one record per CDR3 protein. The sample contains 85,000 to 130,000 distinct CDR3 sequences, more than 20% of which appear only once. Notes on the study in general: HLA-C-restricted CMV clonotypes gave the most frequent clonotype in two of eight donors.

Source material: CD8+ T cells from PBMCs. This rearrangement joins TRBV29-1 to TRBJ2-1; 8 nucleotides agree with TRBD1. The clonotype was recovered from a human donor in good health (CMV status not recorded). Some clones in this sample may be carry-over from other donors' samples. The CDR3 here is CSVAGGAKYEQFF. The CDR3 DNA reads TGCAGCGTAGCAGGGGGCGCAAAGTATGAGCAGTTCTTC.